These T cell receptor beta chains were read from a single sample in a study of cytomegalovirus exposure and HLA in healthy donors. Sequencing was performed with immunoSEQ multiplex PCR; in TCRdb, only in-frame clones are kept and a portion is missing. This sample's table has 80,000 to 100,000 clones. Sequencing input: PBMCs. Receptors originate from a woman in her 30s in good health and CMV-seronegative. CDR3s include the opening cysteine and the closing phenylalanine or tryptophan. The order of the fields is J gene, D gene, V gene, CDR3 protein, CDR3 DNA. A D gene is named only where the DNA matches it firmly.

j_gene: TRBJ1-1
d_gene: .
v_gene: TRBV9
CDR3aa: CASSVQVNTEAFF
CDR3nt: TGTGCCAGCAGCGTTCAGGTGAACACTGAAGCTTTCTTT

j_gene: TRBJ2-7
d_gene: .
v_gene: TRBV25-1
CDR3aa: CASTPLGEPYEQYF
CDR3nt: TGTGCCAGCACCCCTCTCGGGGAGCCCTACGAGCAGTACTTC

j_gene: TRBJ2-5
d_gene: .
v_gene: TRBV2
CDR3aa: CASSDEATETQYF
CDR3nt: TGTGCCAGCAGTGACGAAGCGACAGAGACCCAGTACTTC

j_gene: TRBJ2-1
d_gene: .
v_gene: TRBV9
CDR3aa: CASSVNRRNNEQFF
CDR3nt: TGTGCCAGCAGCGTGAACAGAAGAAACAATGAGCAGTTCTTC

j_gene: TRBJ1-1
d_gene: .
v_gene: TRBV7-9
CDR3aa: CASSPQRNLAATGAFF
CDR3nt: TGTGCCAGCAGCCCTCAACGGAACCTGGCGGCCACTGGAGCTTTCTTT

j_gene: TRBJ2-5
d_gene: TRBD1
v_gene: TRBV30
CDR3aa: CARGQRETQYF
CDR3nt: TGTGCCCGGGGACAGAGGGAGACCCAGTACTTC

j_gene: TRBJ1-6
d_gene: .
v_gene: TRBV27
CDR3aa: CASSLYAQGQGSPLHF
CDR3nt: TGTGCCAGCAGTTTATACGCCCAGGGCCAAGGCTCACCCCTCCACTTT

j_gene: TRBJ2-7
d_gene: TRBD1
v_gene: TRBV6-1
CDR3aa: CATRLTGDEQYF
CDR3nt: TGTGCCACCCGTTTGACAGGGGACGAGCAGTACTTC

j_gene: TRBJ1-1
d_gene: TRBD1
v_gene: TRBV28
CDR3aa: CASSLSTGTEAFF
CDR3nt: TGTGCCAGCAGTTTATCGACAGGGACTGAAGCTTTCTTT

j_gene: TRBJ1-5
d_gene: .
v_gene: TRBV19
CDR3aa: CASIERAMSNQPQHF
CDR3nt: TGTGCCAGTATTGAGAGGGCCATGAGCAATCAGCCCCAGCATTTT

j_gene: TRBJ1-4
d_gene: .
v_gene: TRBV27
CDR3aa: CASSGSHGKLFF
CDR3nt: TGTGCCAGCAGCGGGTCCCATGGAAAACTGTTTTTT

j_gene: TRBJ2-1
d_gene: .
v_gene: TRBV6-5
CDR3aa: CASGRGNEQFF
CDR3nt: TGTGCCAGCGGACGGGGCAATGAGCAGTTCTTC

j_gene: TRBJ1-5
d_gene: TRBD1
v_gene: TRBV6-1
CDR3aa: CASSARDRGLQPQHF
CDR3nt: TGTGCCAGCAGTGCGAGGGACAGGGGGCTTCAGCCCCAGCATTTT

j_gene: TRBJ1-2
d_gene: .
v_gene: TRBV27
CDR3aa: CASSPSRNYGYTF
CDR3nt: TGTGCCAGCAGTCCCTCCCGGAACTATGGCTACACCTTC

j_gene: TRBJ1-1
d_gene: TRBD1
v_gene: TRBV5-1
CDR3aa: CASRPDRRTEAFF
CDR3nt: TGCGCCAGCAGACCGGACAGGAGAACTGAAGCTTTCTTT

j_gene: TRBJ1-2
d_gene: .
v_gene: TRBV27
CDR3aa: CASTRAGQGGYGYTF
CDR3nt: TGTGCCAGCACTCGGGCGGGGCAGGGTGGTTATGGCTACACCTTC

j_gene: TRBJ2-3
d_gene: TRBD1
v_gene: TRBV10-3
CDR3aa: CAISEPGILTGGLTDTQYF
CDR3nt: TGTGCCATCAGCGAACCCGGGATCTTGACAGGGGGCTTAACAGATACGCAGTATTTT

j_gene: TRBJ2-3
d_gene: TRBD2
v_gene: TRBV27
CDR3aa: CVTTSGRAYRQYF
CDR3nt: TGTGTTACAACTAGCGGGAGGGCCTATAGGCAGTATTTT

j_gene: TRBJ1-2
d_gene: TRBD1
v_gene: TRBV5-4
CDR3aa: CASSGQGASEYYGYTF
CDR3nt: TGTGCCAGCAGCGGACAGGGGGCGAGTGAATACTATGGCTACACCTTC

j_gene: TRBJ2-1
d_gene: .
v_gene: TRBV30
CDR3aa: CAWRGHLGYNEQFF
CDR3nt: TGTGCCTGGAGGGGACATTTAGGGTACAATGAGCAGTTCTTC

j_gene: TRBJ1-1
d_gene: .
v_gene: TRBV30
CDR3aa: CAWRGQLVAEAFF
CDR3nt: TGTGCCTGGAGGGGGCAGTTAGTAGCTGAAGCTTTCTTT

j_gene: TRBJ2-7
d_gene: .
v_gene: TRBV28
CDR3aa: CASSQVRRGHEQYF
CDR3nt: TGTGCCAGCAGCCAAGTGCGCAGGGGCCACGAGCAGTACTTC

j_gene: TRBJ1-2
d_gene: TRBD1
v_gene: TRBV29-1
CDR3aa: CSVEGTGGAGSGYTF
CDR3nt: TGCAGCGTTGAAGGGACAGGGGGCGCCGGGAGCGGCTACACCTTC

j_gene: TRBJ2-7
d_gene: TRBD2
v_gene: TRBV7-2
CDR3aa: CASSLGLAGGQSSYEQYF
CDR3nt: TGTGCCAGCAGCTTAGGTCTAGCGGGGGGACAAAGCTCCTACGAGCAGTACTTC

j_gene: TRBJ2-7
d_gene: TRBD2
v_gene: TRBV5-4
CDR3aa: CASSSWTSGREEQYF
CDR3nt: TGTGCCAGCAGCTCCTGGACTAGCGGGAGGGAAGAGCAGTACTTC

j_gene: TRBJ2-1
d_gene: TRBD2
v_gene: TRBV11-3
CDR3aa: CASSLGGGRQGNEQFF
CDR3nt: TGTGCCAGCAGCTTAGGCGGCGGGAGGCAGGGGAATGAGCAGTTCTTC

j_gene: TRBJ2-7
d_gene: TRBD1
v_gene: TRBV5-1
CDR3aa: CASSFLGTGDEQYF
CDR3nt: TGCGCCAGCAGCTTTTTGGGGACAGGGGACGAGCAGTACTTC

j_gene: TRBJ1-5
d_gene: .
v_gene: TRBV11-2
CDR3aa: CASSFSNFYNQPQHF
CDR3nt: TGTGCCAGCAGCTTCTCTAATTTTTACAATCAGCCCCAGCATTTT

j_gene: TRBJ2-1
d_gene: TRBD1
v_gene: TRBV6-6
CDR3aa: CASSHRQGVANEQFF
CDR3nt: TGTGCCAGCAGCCATCGACAGGGGGTGGCCAATGAGCAGTTCTTC